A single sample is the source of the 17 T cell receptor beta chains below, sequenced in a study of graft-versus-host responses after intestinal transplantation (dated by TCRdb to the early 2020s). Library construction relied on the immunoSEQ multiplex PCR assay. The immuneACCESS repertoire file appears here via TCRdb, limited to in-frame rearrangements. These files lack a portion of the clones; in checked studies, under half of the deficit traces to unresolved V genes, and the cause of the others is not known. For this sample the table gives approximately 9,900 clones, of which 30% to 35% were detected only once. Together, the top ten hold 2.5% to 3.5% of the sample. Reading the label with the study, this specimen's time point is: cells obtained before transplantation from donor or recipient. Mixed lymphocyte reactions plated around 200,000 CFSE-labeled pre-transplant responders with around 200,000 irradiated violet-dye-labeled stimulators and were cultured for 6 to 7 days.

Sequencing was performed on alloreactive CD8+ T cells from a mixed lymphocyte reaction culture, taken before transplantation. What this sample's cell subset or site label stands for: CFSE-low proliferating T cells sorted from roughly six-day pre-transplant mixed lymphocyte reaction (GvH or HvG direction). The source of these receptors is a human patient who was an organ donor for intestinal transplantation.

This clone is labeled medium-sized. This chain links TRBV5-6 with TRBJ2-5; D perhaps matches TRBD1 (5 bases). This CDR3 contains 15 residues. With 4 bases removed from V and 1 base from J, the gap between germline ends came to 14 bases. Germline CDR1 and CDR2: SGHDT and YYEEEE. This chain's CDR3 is CASSPTTATQETQYF. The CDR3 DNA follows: TGTGCCAGCAGCCCGACGACAGCGACCCAAGAGACCCAGTACTTC.

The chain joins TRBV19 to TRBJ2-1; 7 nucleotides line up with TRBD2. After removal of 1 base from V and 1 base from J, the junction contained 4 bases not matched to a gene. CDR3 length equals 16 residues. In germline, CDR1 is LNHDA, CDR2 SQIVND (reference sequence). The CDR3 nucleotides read TGTGCCAGTAGTATAGCGCAGGGAGGGTCCTACAATGAGCAGTTCTTC. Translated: CASSIAQGGSYNEQFF.

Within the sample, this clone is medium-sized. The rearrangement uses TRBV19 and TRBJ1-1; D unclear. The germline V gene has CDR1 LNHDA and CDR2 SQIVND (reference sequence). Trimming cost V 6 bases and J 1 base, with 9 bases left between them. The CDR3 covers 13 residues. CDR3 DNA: TGTGCCAGTAGCCTCGGGTCGAACACTGAAGCTTTCTTT. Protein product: CASSLGSNTEAFF.

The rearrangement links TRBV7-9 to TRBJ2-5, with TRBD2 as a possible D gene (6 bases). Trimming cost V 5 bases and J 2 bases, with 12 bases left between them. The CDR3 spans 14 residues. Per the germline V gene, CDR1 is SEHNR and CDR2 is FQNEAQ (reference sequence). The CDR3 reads CASSPRRAQETQYF. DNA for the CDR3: TGTGCCAGCAGCCCGAGGAGGGCTCAAGAGACCCAGTACTTC.

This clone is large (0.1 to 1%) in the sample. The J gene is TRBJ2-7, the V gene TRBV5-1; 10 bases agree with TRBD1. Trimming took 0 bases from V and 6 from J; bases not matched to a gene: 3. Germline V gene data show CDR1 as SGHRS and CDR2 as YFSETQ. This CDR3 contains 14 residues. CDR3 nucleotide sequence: TGCGCCAGCAGCTTGGAGACAGGGGGCGTCGAGCAGTACTTC. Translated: CASSLETGGVEQYF.

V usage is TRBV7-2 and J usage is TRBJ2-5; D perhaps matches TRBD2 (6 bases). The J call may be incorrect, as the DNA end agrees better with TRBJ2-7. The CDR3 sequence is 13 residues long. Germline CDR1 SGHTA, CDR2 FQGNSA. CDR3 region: CASGVGGGYEQYF. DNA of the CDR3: TGTGCCAGCGGTGTGGGGGGAGGATACGAGCAGTACTTC.

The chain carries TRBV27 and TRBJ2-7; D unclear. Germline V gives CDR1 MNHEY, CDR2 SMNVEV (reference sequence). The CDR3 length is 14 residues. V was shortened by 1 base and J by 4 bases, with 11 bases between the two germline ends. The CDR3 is CASSLYAGPYEQYF. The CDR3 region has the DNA TGTGCCAGCAGTTTATACGCCGGTCCTTACGAGCAGTACTTC.

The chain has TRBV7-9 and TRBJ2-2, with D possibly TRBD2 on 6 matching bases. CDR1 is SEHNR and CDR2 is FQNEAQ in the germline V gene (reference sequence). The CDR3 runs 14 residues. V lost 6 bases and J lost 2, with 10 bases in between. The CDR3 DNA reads TGTGCCAGCAGAGGTAGCGGTAACACCGGGGAGCTGTTTTTT. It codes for CASRGSGNTGELFF.

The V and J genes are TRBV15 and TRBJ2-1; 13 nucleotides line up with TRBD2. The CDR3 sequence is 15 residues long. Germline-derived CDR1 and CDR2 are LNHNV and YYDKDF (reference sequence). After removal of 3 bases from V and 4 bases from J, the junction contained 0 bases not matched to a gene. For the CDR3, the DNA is TGTGCCACCAGCAGGACTAGCGGGGGGTACAATGAGCAGTTCTTC. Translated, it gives CATSRTSGGYNEQFF.

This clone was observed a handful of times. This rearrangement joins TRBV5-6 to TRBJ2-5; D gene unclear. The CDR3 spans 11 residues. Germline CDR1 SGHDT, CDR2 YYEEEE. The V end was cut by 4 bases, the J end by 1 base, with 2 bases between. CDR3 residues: CASSLQETQYF. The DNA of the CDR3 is TGTGCCAGCAGCCTCCAAGAGACCCAGTACTTC.

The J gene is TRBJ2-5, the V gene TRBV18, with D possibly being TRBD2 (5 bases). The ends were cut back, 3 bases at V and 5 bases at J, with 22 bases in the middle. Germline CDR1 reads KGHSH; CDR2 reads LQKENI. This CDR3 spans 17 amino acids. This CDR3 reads CASSPRTPLEVKETQYF. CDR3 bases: TGTGCCAGCTCACCGCGGACTCCTCTTGAGGTCAAGGAGACCCAGTACTTC. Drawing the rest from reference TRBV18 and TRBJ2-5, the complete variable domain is NAGVMQNPRHLVRRRGQEARLRCSPMKGHSHVYWYRQLPEEGLKFMVYLQKENIIDESGMPKERFSAEFPKEGPSILRIQQVVRGDSAAYFCASSPRTPLEVKETQYFGPGTRLLVL.

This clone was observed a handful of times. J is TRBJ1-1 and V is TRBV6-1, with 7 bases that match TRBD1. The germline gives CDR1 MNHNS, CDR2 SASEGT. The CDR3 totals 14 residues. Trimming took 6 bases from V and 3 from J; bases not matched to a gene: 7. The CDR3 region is CASRTGEEHTEAFF. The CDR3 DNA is TGTGCCAGCAGAACAGGGGAGGAGCACACTGAAGCTTTCTTT.

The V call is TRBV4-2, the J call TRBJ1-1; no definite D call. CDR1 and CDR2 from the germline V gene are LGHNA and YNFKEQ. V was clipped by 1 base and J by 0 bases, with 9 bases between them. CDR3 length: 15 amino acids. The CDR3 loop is CASSQGVRVNTEAFF. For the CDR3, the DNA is TGTGCCAGCAGCCAAGGGGTGAGGGTGAACACTGAAGCTTTCTTT.

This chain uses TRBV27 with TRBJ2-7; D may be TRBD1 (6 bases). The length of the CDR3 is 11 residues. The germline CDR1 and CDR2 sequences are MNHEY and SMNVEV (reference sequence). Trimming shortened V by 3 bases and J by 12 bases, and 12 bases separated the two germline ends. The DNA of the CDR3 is TGTGCCAGCAGTTTCTCCGGACAGTTGTACTTC. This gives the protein CASSFSGQLYF.

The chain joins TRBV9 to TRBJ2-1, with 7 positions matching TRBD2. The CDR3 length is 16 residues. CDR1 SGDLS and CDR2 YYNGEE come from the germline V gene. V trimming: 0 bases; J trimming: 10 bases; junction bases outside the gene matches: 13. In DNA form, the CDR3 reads TGTGCCAGCAGCGTAGAAAGACTAGCCCCGGGCGCGGAGCAGTTCTTC. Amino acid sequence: CASSVERLAPGAEQFF.

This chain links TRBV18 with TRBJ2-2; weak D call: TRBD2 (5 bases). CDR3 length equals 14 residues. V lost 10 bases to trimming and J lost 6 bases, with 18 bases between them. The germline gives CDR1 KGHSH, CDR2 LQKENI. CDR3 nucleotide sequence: TGTGCCACCGGCGGTAGGGAGTTCCCCGGGGAGCTGTTTTTT. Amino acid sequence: CATGGREFPGELFF.

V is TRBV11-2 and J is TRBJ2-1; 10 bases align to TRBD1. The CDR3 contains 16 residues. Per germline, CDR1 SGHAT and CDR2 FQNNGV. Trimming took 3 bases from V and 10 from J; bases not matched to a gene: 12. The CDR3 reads CASSFGQGVNGMEQFF. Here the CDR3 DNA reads TGTGCCAGCAGCTTTGGACAGGGGGTTAATGGAATGGAGCAGTTCTTC.